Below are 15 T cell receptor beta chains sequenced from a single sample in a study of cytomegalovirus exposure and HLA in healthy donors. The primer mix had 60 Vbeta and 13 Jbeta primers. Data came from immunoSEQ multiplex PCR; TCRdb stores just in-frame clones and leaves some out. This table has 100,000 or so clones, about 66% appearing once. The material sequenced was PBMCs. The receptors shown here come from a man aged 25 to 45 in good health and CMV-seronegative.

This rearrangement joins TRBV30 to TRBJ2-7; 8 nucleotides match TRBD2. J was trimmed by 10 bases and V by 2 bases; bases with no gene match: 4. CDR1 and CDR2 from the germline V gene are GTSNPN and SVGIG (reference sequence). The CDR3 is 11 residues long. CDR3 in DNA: TGTGCCTGGAGTCCTTTAGCGGGACAGTACTTC. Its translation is CAWSPLAGQYF.

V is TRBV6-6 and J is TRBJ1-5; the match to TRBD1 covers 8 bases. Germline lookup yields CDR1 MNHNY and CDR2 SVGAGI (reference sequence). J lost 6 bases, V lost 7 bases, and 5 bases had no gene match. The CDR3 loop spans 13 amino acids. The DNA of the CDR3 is TGTGCCAGCACCACGGACAGGGTTCAGCCCCAGCATTTT. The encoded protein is CASTTDRVQPQHF.

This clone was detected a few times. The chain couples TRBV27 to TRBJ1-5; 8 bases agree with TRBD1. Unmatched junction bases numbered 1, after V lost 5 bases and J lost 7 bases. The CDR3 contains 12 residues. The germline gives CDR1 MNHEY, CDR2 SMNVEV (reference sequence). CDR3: CASSGQGQPQHF. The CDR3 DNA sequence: TGTGCCAGCAGTGGACAGGGCCAGCCCCAGCATTTT.

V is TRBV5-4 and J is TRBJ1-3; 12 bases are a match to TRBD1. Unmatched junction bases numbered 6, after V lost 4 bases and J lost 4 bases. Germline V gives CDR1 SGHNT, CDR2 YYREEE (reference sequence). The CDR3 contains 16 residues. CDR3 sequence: CASSQGTGGSGNTIYF. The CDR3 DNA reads TGTGCCAGCAGCCAGGGGACAGGGGGCTCGGGAAACACCATATATTTT.

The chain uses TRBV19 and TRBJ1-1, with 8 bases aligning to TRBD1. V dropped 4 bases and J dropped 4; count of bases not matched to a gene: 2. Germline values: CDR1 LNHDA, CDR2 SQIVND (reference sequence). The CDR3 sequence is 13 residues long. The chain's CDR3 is CASSTTGGTEAFF. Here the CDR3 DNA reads TGTGCCAGTAGTACCACAGGGGGCACTGAAGCTTTCTTT.

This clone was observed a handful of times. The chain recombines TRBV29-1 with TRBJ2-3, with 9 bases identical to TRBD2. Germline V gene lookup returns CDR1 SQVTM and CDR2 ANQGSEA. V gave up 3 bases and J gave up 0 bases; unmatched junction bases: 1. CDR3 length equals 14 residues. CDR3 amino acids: CSVEGTSSTDTQYF. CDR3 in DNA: TGCAGCGTTGAGGGGACTAGCAGCACAGATACGCAGTATTTT.

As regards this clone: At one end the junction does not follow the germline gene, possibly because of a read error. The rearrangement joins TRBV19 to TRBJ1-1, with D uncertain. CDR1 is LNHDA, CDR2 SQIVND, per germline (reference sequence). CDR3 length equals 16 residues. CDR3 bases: TGTGCCAGTAGGCCGTGGACGGGCGGGAAAAACACTGAAGCTTCCTTT. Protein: CASRPWTGGKNTEASF.

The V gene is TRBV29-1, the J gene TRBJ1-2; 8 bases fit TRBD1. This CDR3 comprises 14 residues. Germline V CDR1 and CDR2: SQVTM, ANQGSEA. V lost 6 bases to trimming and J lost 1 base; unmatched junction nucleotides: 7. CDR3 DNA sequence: TGCAGCGTCGTGACAGGGGACATTAACTATGGCTACACCTTC. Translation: CSVVTGDINYGYTF.

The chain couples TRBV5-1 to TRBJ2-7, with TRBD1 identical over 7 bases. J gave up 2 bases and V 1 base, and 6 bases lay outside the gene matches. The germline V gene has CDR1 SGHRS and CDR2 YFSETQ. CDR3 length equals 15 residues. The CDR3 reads CASSLSPQGAYEQYF. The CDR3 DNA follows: TGCGCCAGCAGCTTGAGTCCCCAGGGGGCCTACGAGCAGTACTTC.

Here the CDR3 reads CASSPRQVTSSYEQYF. The CDR3 nucleotides are TGTGCCAGCTCACCTCGACAGGTAACCTCCTCCTACGAGCAGTACTTC. V and J are TRBV18 and TRBJ2-7, with D tentatively TRBD1 (6 bases). CDR1 and CDR2 from the germline V gene are KGHSH and LQKENI. The CDR3 sequence is 16 residues long. The ends were cut back, 3 bases at V and 0 bases at J, with 15 bases in the middle.

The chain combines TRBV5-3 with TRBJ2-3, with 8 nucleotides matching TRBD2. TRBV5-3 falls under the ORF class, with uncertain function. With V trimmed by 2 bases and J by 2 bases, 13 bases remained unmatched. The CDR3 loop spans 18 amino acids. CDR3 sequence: CARSLLPRTSGNTDTQYF. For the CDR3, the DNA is TGTGCCAGAAGCTTACTACCCCGTACTAGCGGTAACACAGATACGCAGTATTTT.

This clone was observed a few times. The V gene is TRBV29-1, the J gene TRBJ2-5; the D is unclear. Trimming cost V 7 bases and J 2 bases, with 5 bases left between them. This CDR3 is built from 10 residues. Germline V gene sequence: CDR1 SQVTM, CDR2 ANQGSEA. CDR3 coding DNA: TGCAGCGCCCTACAAGAGACCCAGTACTTC. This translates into CSALQETQYF.

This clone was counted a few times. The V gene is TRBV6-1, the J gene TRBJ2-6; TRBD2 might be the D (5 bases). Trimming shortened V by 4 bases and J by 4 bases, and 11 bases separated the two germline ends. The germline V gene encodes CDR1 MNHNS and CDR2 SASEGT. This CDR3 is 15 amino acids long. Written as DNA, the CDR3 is TGTGCCAGCAGTGGGACTGCGTCGGGGGCCAACGTCCTGACTTTC. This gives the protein CASSGTASGANVLTF.

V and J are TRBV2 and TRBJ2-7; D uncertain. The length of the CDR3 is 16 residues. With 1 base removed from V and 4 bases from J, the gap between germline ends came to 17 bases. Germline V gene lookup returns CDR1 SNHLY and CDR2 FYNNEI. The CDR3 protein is CASSEGRKRDLYEQYF. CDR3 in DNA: TGTGCCAGCAGTGAAGGGCGCAAGCGAGACCTTTACGAGCAGTACTTC.

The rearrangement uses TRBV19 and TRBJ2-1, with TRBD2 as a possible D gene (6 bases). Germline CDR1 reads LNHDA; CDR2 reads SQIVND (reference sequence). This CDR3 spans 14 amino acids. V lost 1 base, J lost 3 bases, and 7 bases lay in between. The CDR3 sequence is CASSIGDFYNEQFF. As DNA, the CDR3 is TGTGCCAGTAGTATAGGGGACTTCTACAATGAGCAGTTCTTC.